This record concerns one TCR beta chain sequence. This record comes from a study of blood T cell repertoires in COVID-19. Across the whole study: Sources were T cells, B-cell-depleted T cells, or PBMCs; the material itself was cDNA or gDNA.

The CDR3 sequence is 17 residues long. CDR1 is KGHSH, CDR2 LQKENI, per germline. Losses at the gene ends were 5 bases for V and 0 bases for J; bases not matched to a gene: 6. How the authors handled the data: The assay estimated nucleated cells by amplifying reference gene primers. Repertoires were generated with immunoSEQ multiplex PCR, while TCRdb's copy carries only in-frame clones and drops some. V, J and clone size are those of that table, while D and trimming were read from the DNA. Seen here are 55,000 to 65,000 clones, about 80% observed once, and the top ten hold around 3.4%. The receptor comes from an elderly woman with acute or convalescent COVID-19. The rearrangement joins TRBV18 to TRBJ2-6; 8 nucleotides agree with TRBD1. The sample taken for sequencing was peripheral blood. The DNA of the CDR3 is TGTGCCAGCTCAGTTGGACAGGGAAGCTCTGGGGCCAACGTCCTGACTTTC. Its protein is CASSVGQGSSGANVLTF.